This T cell receptor beta chain was profiled in a study of CD8+ T cells in alopecia areata. Study summary: The duration of tofacitinib was 6 to 18 months, with 6 months off drug afterward.

With respect to this clone: Its antigen is currently unknown.

Study-wide findings and caveats: Higher clonality and more expanded CD8+ clones appeared in lesional than normal scalp.

Sequencing used cDNA as its template, made by extracting RNA and reverse transcribing it. This table comes from immunoSEQ multiplex PCR, and its TCRdb copy is limited to in-frame clones, with some not included. The sample includes approximately 200,000 clones, around 56% of them seen just once. J gave up 0 bases and V 1 base, and 5 bases lay outside the gene matches. Germline V gene lookup returns CDR1 MGHRA and CDR2 YSYEKL. The CDR3 length is 17 residues. Treatment in this sample: oral pan-JAK inhibitor, 5-10 mg twice daily. This receptor was identified in a human donor with alopecia areata. Sequences were derived from CD4+ T cells sorted from blood, sampled at week 4, from a patient treated with tofacitinib. The rearrangement joins TRBV4-1 to TRBJ1-4; 7 positions match TRBD1. CDR3 sequence reads: CASSQGTGVPTNEKLFF. The CDR3, as DNA: TGCGCCAGCAGCCAAGGAACAGGGGTTCCAACTAATGAAAAACTGTTTTTT.